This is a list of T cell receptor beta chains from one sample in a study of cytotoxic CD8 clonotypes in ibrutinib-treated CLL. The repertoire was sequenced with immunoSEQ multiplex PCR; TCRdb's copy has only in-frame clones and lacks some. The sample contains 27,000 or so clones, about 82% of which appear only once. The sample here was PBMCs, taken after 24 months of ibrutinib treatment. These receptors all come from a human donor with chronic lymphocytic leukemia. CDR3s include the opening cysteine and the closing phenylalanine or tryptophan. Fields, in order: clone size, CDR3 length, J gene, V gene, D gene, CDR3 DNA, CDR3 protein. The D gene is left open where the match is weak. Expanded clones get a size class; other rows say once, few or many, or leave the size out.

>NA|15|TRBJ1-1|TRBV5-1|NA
TGCGCCAGCAGCTTGTCCGCATTTCGCGACACTGAAGCTTTCTTT
CASSLSAFRDTEAFF
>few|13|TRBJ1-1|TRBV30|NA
TGTGCCTGGTCCGCCGCAGGGGCGAGGAAAGCTTTCTTT
CAWSAAGARKAFF
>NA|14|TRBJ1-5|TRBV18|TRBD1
TGTGCCAGCTCCCCAGGACAGGCCAAACAGCCCCAGCATTTT
CASSPGQAKQPQHF
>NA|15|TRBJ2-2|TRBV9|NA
TGTGCCAGCAGCGTATTGGGACAGAACACCGGGGAGCTGTTTTTT
CASSVLGQNTGELFF
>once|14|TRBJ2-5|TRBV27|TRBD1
TGTGCCAGCAGTTTATCGGGACAGCAAGAGACCCAGTACTTC
CASSLSGQQETQYF
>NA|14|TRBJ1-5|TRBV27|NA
TGTGCCAGCAGGCCCGGGTGGGGCAATCAGCCCCAGCATTTT
CASRPGWGNQPQHF
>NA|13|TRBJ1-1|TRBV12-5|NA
TGTGCTAGTGGAAACACAGGGAGCACTGAAGCTTTCTTT
CASGNTGSTEAFF
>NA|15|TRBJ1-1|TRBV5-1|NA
TGCGCCAGCAGCTTGTCCGCATTTCACGACACTGAAGCTTTCTTT
CASSLSAFHDTEAFF
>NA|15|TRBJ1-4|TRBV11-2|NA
TGTGCCAGCAGCTTAGAGTCGGGGGGGGATGAAAAACTGTTTTTT
CASSLESGGDEKLFF
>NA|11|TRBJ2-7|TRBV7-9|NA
TGTGCCAGCAGATCTAGCTACGAGCAGTACTTC
CASRSSYEQYF
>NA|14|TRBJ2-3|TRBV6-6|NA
TGTGCCAGCTGGGACAGCACTCGGGAGGATACGCAGTATTTT
CASWDSTREDTQYF
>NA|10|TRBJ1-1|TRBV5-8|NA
TGTGCCAGCAGCTTGGGGGGTGCTTTCTTT
CASSLGGAFF
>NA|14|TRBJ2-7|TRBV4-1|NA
TGCGCCAGCAGCCAAGGGAGGGTGGGTTACGAGCAGTACTTC
CASSQGRVGYEQYF
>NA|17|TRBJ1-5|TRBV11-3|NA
TGTGCCAGCAGCTTAGAGCGATCGGTAGGGGCGGGGCAGCCCCAGCATTTT
CASSLERSVGAGQPQHF
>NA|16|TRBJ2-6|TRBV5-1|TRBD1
TGCGCCAGCAGCGTACAGGGGGCGCATGGGGCCAACGTCCTGACTTTC
CASSVQGAHGANVLTF
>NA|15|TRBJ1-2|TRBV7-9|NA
TGTGCCAGCAGCTTCGACATGGCTTTCAACTATGGCTACACCTTC
CASSFDMAFNYGYTF
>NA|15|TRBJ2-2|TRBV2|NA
TGTGCCAGCAAGGCCGGGCCGGCGAACACCGGGGAGCTGTTTTTT
CASKAGPANTGELFF
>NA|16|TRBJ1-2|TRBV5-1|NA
TGCGCCAGCAGCCCCGTACCTCCTGGGCAGGGCTATGGCTACACCTTC
CASSPVPPGQGYGYTF
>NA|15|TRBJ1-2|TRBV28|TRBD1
TGTGCCAGCAGTGCCGACAGGGGGCAACGGTATGGCTACACCTTC
CASSADRGQRYGYTF
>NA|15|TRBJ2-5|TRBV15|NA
TGTGCCACCAGCTCAAGAAGCTGGGGGGCAAAGACCCAGTACTTC
CATSSRSWGAKTQYF
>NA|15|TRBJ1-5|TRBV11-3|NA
TGTGCCAGCAGCCGTACGGGCCCCAGAAGAGAGCCCCAGCATTTT
CASSRTGPRREPQHF
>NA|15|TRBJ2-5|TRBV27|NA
TGTGCCAGCAGTTTACTAGGGAATTACCAAGAGACCCAGTACTTC
CASSLLGNYQETQYF
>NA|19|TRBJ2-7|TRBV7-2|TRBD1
TGTGCCAGCAGCTTAGACCCAGGGACAGGGTTTCTTCGGGGCTACGAGCAGTACTTC
CASSLDPGTGFLRGYEQYF
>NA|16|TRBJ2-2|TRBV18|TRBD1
TGTGCCAGCTCACCACCCGGGACAGCTAACACCGGGGAGCTGTTTTTT
CASSPPGTANTGELFF
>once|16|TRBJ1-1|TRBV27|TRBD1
TGTGCCAGCAGACCTTTGACAGGGGTTATGAACACTGAAGCTTTCTTT
CASRPLTGVMNTEAFF
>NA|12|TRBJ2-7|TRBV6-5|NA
TGTGCCAGCAGGAGGGGCACCTACGAGCAGTACTTC
CASRRGTYEQYF
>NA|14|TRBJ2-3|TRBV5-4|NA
TGTGCCAGCAGCTTGAGGACTAACACAGATACGCAGTATTTT
CASSLRTNTDTQYF
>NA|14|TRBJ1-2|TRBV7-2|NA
TGTGCCAGCAGCTTAGCGACAAGTAACTATGGCTACACCTTC
CASSLATSNYGYTF
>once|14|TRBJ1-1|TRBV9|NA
TGTGCCAGCAGCGTGGGAACAGGGTCGATACAAGCTTTCTTT
CASSVGTGSIQAFF
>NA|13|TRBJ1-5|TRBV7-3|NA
TGTGCCAGCAGCCCGTACGACCATCAGCCCCAGCATTTT
CASSPYDHQPQHF
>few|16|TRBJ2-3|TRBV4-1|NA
TGCGCCAGCAGCCAAGGGGGACATCCAGGCACAGATACGCAGTATTTT
CASSQGGHPGTDTQYF